Presented here are 8 T cell receptor beta chains from one specimen sequenced in a study of post-analysis software for immune sequencing data. These receptors have no identified antigens. TCR beta libraries were prepared from cDNA with unique molecular identifiers. From the PCR reads, TCRdb called clonotypes with MiXCR, one entry per CDR3 protein. Of hundreds of thousands of distinct CDR3 sequences listed, around 37% are singletons. General study findings and limits: With TRBV5-6, TRBV5-1 and TRBV20-1 included, a handful of TRBV segments were more frequent in patients than in controls.

Sequencing was done on a sample of blood. These receptors were obtained from a girl aged 5 to 17 with multiple sclerosis.

J is TRBJ1-6 and V is TRBV19; tentative D call: TRBD1 (5 bases). The CDR3 extends over 15 amino acids. Trimming cost V 6 bases and J 5 bases, with 14 bases left between them. From germline, CDR1 is LNHDA and CDR2 SQIVND (reference sequence). The CDR3 is CASSARDGDNSPLHF. The CDR3 bases are TGTGCCAGTAGCGCCCGGGACGGAGATAATTCACCCCTCCACTTT. Looking up the rest from reference TRBV19 and TRBJ1-6 gives the full variable domain: DGGITQSPKYLFRKEGQNVTLSCEQNLNHDAMYWYRQDPGQGLRLIYYSQIVNDFQKGDIAEGYSVSREKKESFPLTVTSAQKNPTAFYLCASSARDGDNSPLHFGNGTRLTVT.

This clonotype was detected only a few times. V gene TRBV7-2 combines with J gene TRBJ2-5; D may be TRBD1 or TRBD2 (7 bases each). V gave up 3 bases and J gave up 2 bases, with 25 bases separating them. This CDR3 is 19 amino acids long. The germline V gene encodes CDR1 SGHTA and CDR2 FQGNSA. CDR3 residues: CASSFPIGGAGGGQETQYF. DNA of the CDR3: TGTGCCAGCAGCTTCCCCATAGGGGGGGCAGGGGGTGGGCAAGAGACCCAGTACTTC.

This clonotype has a handful of counts. The chain combines TRBV13 with TRBJ2-5, with 7 bases matching TRBD1. The J call may be faulty, since TRBJ2-7 better matches the DNA end. CDR1 and CDR2 (germline): PRHDT, FYEKMQ (reference sequence). The CDR3 covers 15 residues. The DNA for the CDR3 is TGTGCCAGCAGCTTAGAAGAGGGGGCGTCGAACGAGCAGTACTTC. Protein product: CASSLEEGASNEQYF.

This clonotype appeared a few times. The genes are TRBV7-9 and TRBJ2-1; D is perhaps TRBD1 or TRBD2 (5 bases each). The V end lost 7 bases, the J end lost 1 base, and 14 bases lay between the germline ends. Germline values: CDR1 SEHNR, CDR2 FQNEAQ (reference sequence). The CDR3 sequence is 15 residues long. CDR3 sequence (DNA): TGTGCCAGCATCATAGGCGAGGGGTCCTACAATGAGCAGTTCTTC. This sequence encodes CASIIGEGSYNEQFF.

The J gene is TRBJ2-7, the V gene TRBV24-1; D gene uncertain. V lost 1 base and J lost 6, with 3 bases in between. The CDR3 sequence is 11 residues long. CDR1 is KGHDR and CDR2 is SFDVKD in the germline V gene. The CDR3 sequence is CATSDFAEQYF. CDR3 nucleotides: TGTGCCACCAGTGATTTTGCCGAGCAGTACTTC.

The gene calls are TRBV4-1 and TRBJ2-7, with D uncertain. Trimming pared 1 base from V and 2 bases from J, leaving 12 bases between. The CDR3 runs to 15 residues. CDR1 is MGHRA and CDR2 is YSYEKL in the germline V gene. The CDR3 protein is CASSQVETETYEQYF. The CDR3 DNA is TGCGCCAGCAGCCAAGTGGAGACTGAAACCTACGAGCAGTACTTC.

This clonotype was picked up a small number of times. The chain uses TRBV7-6 and TRBJ1-4; 12 bases agree with TRBD1. The V gene's germline CDR1 is SGHVS and CDR2 FNYEAQ. After removal of 5 bases from V and 10 bases from J, the junction contained 5 bases not matched to a gene. The CDR3 totals 14 residues. The CDR3 reads CASSAGTGGAKLFF. In nucleotides, the CDR3 is TGTGCCAGCAGCGCAGGGACAGGGGGCGCAAAACTGTTTTTT. Using reference TRBV7-6 and TRBJ1-4 for the parts outside the CDR3, the full variable domain is GAGVSQSPRYKVTKRGQDVALRCDPISGHVSLYWYRQALGQGPEFLTYFNYEAQQDKSGLPNDRFSAERPEGSISTLTIQRTEQRDSAMYRCASSAGTGGAKLFFGSGTQLSVL.

This clonotype occurred a few times. The chain combines TRBV4-1 with TRBJ2-7, with TRBD2 matching 8 bases. CDR1 MGHRA and CDR2 YSYEKL come from the germline V gene. V gave up 0 bases and J gave up 3 bases; unmatched junction bases: 4. The CDR3 runs 15 residues. The CDR3 DNA is TGCGCCAGCAGCCAAGATCGGGGGGGGCTCTACGAGCAGTACTTC. Its protein product is CASSQDRGGLYEQYF.